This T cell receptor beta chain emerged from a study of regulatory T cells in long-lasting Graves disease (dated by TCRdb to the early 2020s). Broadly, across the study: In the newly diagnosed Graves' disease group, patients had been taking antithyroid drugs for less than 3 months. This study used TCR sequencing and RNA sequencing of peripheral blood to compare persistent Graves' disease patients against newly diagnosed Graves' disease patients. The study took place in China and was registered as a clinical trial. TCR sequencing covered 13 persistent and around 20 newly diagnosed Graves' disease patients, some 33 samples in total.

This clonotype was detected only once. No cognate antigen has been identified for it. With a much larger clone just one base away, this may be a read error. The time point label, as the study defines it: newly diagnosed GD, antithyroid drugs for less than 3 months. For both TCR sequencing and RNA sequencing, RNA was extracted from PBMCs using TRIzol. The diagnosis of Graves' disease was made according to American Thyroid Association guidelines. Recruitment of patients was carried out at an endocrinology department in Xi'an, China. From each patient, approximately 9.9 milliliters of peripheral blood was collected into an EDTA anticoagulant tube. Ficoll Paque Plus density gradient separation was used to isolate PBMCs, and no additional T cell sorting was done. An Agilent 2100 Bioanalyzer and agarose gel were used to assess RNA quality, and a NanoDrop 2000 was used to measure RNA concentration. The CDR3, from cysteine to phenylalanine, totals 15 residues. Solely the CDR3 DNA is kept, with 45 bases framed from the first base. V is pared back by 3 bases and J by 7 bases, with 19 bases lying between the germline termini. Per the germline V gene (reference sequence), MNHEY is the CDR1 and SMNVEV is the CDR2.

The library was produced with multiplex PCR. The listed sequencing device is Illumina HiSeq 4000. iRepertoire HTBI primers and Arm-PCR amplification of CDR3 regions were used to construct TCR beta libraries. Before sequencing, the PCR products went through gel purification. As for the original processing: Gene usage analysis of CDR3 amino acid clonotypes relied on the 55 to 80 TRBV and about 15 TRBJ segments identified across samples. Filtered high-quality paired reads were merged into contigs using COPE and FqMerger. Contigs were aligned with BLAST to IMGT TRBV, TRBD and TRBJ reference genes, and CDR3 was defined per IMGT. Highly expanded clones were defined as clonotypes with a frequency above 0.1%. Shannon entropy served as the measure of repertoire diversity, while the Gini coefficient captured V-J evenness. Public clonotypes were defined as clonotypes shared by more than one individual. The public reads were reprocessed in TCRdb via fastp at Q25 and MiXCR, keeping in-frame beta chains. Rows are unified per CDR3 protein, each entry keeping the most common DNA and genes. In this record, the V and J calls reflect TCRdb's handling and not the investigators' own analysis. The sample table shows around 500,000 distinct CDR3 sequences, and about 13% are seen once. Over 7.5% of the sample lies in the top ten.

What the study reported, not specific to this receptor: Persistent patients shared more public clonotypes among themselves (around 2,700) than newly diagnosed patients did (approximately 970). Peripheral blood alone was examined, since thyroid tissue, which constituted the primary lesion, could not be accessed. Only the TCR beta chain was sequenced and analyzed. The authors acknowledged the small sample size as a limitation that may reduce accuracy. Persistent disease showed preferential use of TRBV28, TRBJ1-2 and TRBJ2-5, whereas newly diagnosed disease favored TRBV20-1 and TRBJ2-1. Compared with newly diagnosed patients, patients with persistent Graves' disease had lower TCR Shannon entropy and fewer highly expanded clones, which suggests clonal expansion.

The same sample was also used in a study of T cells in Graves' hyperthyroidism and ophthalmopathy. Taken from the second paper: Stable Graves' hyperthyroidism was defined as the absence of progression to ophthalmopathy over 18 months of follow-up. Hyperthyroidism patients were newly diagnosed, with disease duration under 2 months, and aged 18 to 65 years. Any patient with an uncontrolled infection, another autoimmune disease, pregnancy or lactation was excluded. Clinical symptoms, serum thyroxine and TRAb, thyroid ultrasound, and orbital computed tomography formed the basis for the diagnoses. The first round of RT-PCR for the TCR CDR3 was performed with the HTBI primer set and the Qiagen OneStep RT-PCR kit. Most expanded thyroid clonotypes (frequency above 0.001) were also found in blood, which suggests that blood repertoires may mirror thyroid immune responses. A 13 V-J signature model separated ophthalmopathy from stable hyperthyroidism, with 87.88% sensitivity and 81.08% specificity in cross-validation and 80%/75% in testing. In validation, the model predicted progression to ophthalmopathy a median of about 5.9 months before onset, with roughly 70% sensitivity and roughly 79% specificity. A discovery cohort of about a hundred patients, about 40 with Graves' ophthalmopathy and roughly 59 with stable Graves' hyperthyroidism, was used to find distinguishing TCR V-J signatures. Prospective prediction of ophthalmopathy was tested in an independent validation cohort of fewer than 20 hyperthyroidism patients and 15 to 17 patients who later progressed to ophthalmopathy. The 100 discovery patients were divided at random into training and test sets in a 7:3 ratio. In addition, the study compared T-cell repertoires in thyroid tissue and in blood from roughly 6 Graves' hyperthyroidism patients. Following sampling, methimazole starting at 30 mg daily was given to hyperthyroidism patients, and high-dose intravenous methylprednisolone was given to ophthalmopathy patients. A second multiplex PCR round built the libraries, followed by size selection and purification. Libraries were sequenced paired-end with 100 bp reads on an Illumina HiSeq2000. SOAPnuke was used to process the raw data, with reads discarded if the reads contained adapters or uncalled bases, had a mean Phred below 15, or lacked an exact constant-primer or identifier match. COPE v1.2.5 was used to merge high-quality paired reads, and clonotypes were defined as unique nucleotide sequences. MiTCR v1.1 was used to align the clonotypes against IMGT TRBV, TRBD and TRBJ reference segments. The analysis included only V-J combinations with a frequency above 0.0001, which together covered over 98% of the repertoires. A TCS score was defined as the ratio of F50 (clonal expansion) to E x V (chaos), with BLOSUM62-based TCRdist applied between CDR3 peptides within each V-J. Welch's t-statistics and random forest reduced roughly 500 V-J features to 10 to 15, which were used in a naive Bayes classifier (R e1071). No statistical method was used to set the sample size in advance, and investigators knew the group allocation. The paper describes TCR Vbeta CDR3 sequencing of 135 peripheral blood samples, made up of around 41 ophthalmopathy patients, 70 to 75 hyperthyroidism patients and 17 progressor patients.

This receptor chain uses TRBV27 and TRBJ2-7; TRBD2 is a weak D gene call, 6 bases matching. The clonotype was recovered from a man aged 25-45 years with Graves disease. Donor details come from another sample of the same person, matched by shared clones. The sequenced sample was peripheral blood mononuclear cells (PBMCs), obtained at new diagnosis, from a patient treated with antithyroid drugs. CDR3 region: CASSFSGSRYNEQYF. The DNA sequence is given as TGTGCCAGCAGTTTTTCCGGGAGTCGCTACAATGAGCAGTACTTC.